Listed below are T cell receptor beta chains from one sample, sequenced in a study of blood T cell repertoires in COVID-19. Here immunoSEQ multiplex PCR was the method, and the copy in TCRdb shows in-frame clones only, minus some. The profile shows about 70,000 clones, about three quarters of them singletons. Sequencing used peripheral blood. All receptors derive from an elderly woman with active or convalescent COVID-19. Each CDR3 is given with its conserved first and last residue. D genes are given only for firm matches. Size is omitted from some rows. Given values are once, few, many or a class for expanded clones.

TRBD1 | TRBJ1-2 | once | TRBV7-9 | TGTGCCAGCAGCTTGGACAGGGGGGATGGCTACACCTTC | CASSLDRGDGYTF
TRBD1 | TRBJ2-7 | - | TRBV7-9 | TGTGCCAGCAGCTTAGCTGGGACAGGGGTTCCGCAGTACTTC | CASSLAGTGVPQYF
- | TRBJ1-6 | - | TRBV7-3 | TGTGCCAGCAGCTTCAGAGGGGGGGATTCACCCCTCCACTTT | CASSFRGGDSPLHF
- | TRBJ2-2 | - | TRBV19 | TGTGCCAGTAGTATCGACGGTGGGGGGCTAGCGGAAATCACCGGGGAGCTGTTTTTT | CASSIDGGGLAEITGELFF
- | TRBJ2-5 | - | TRBV5-8 | TGTGCCACCATGCCCTCGTCCTCGGGGACCCAGTACTTC | CATMPSSSGTQYF
TRBD1 | TRBJ1-1 | once | TRBV9 | TGTGCCAGCAACACAGGGGGTGCCACTGAAGCTTTCTTT | CASNTGGATEAFF
TRBD1 | TRBJ2-3 | - | TRBV7-2 | TGTGCCAGCAGCTTTATCCAGGGGGCTGTAGATACGCAGTATTTT | CASSFIQGAVDTQYF
- | TRBJ2-2 | - | TRBV6-2/TRBV6-3 | TGTGCCAGCAGTTATGTCGGGGCCGGGGAGCTGTTTTTT | CASSYVGAGELFF
- | TRBJ1-1 | once | TRBV5-8 | TGTGCCAGCAGCCCCACAGGGATCACTGAAGCTTTCTTT | CASSPTGITEAFF
TRBD1 | TRBJ2-5 | - | TRBV28 | TGTGCCAGCAGTTTATTTGGGACAGGGGTAAAGGAGACCCAGTACTTC | CASSLFGTGVKETQYF
- | TRBJ1-1 | many | TRBV7-9 | TGTGCCAGCAGCTCGACTGCCCCGAGCGCTGAAGCTTTCTTT | CASSSTAPSAEAFF
- | TRBJ1-1 | - | TRBV19 | TGTGCCAGTAGTAAGCATGGGCAGGGCATCGGAATGAACACTGAAGCTTTCTTT | CASSKHGQGIGMNTEAFF
TRBD2 | TRBJ2-1 | - | TRBV5-1 | TGCGCCAGCAGAGAGTTCGTCAGGGAACGGGAGGCCAATGAGCAGTTCTTC | CASREFVREREANEQFF
- | TRBJ1-5 | - | TRBV15 | TGTGCCACCAGCAGAATGACAGGTCGTGGTCAGCCCCAGCATTTT | CATSRMTGRGQPQHF
- | TRBJ2-7 | - | TRBV11-2 | TGTGCCAGCAGTTTCGGCAGGGACTCCTACGAGCAGTACTTC | CASSFGRDSYEQYF
- | TRBJ2-5 | once | TRBV7-2 | TGTGCCAGCAGCCCTCGGGGAGAGACCCAGTACTTC | CASSPRGETQYF
- | TRBJ1-1 | - | TRBV19 | TGTGCCAGTAGTATATTGGCAGGCCAGGACACTGAAGCTTTCTTT | CASSILAGQDTEAFF
- | TRBJ1-1 | - | TRBV19 | TGTGCCAGTGAAGTGGGGTTGGGAGGAACTGAAGCTTTCTTT | CASEVGLGGTEAFF
TRBD1 | TRBJ2-7 | - | TRBV18 | TGTGCCAGCTCACCAATTCCGGGACAGGGCCACGAGCAGTACTTC | CASSPIPGQGHEQYF
- | TRBJ2-3 | - | TRBV7-2 | TGTGCCAGCAGCTTAAAGGGGGACCCCACAGATACGCAGTATTTT | CASSLKGDPTDTQYF
- | TRBJ1-5 | few | TRBV3-1/TRBV3-2 | TGTGCCAGCAGCCAAGTTTGGGGCCAGCCCCAGCATTTT | CASSQVWGQPQHF
TRBD1 | TRBJ1-5 | - | TRBV19 | TGTGCCAGTAGTATCCCCCAGGGGGCGAGGATACATCAGCCCCAGCATTTT | CASSIPQGARIHQPQHF
TRBD1 | TRBJ1-5 | few | TRBV7-9 | TGTGCCAGCACCGATCTCGGGACAGAACATCAGCCCCAGCATTTT | CASTDLGTEHQPQHF
TRBD1 | TRBJ1-1 | - | TRBV18 | TGTGCCAGCTCACGACTGGGACAGAAGAACACTGAAGCTTTCTTT | CASSRLGQKNTEAFF
TRBD1 | TRBJ2-1 | - | TRBV7-9 | TGTGCCAGCAGCAGCCCCGGGACAGTATACAATGAGCAGTTCTTC | CASSSPGTVYNEQFF
- | TRBJ2-5 | - | TRBV6-5 | TGTGCCAGCAGTTACTCGCACCAGGGCCAAGAGACCCAGTACTTC | CASSYSHQGQETQYF
- | TRBJ1-2 | few | TRBV30 | TGTGCCTGGAGTGACAGGGAAGGCTATGGCTACACCTTC | CAWSDREGYGYTF
- | TRBJ1-1 | - | TRBV10-2 | TGCGCCAGCACTACGGCAGGGGAGAACACTGAAGCTTTCTTT | CASTTAGENTEAFF
TRBD1 | TRBJ1-5 | - | TRBV19 | TGTGCCAGTAGTAAAGGGACAGGGGATCAGCCCCAGCATTTT | CASSKGTGDQPQHF
TRBD2 | TRBJ2-3 | - | TRBV7-9 | TGTGCCAGCAGCTTAGCGGGGGGGGATACGCAGTATTTT | CASSLAGGDTQYF
- | TRBJ1-2 | - | TRBV20-1 | TGCAGTGCTAGTGCTCCCAACTATGGCTACACCTTC | CSASAPNYGYTF
TRBD1 | TRBJ1-6 | - | TRBV19 | TGTGCCAGTAAAGACAGGGGACCATTTTCCCTCCACTTT | CASKDRGPFSLHF